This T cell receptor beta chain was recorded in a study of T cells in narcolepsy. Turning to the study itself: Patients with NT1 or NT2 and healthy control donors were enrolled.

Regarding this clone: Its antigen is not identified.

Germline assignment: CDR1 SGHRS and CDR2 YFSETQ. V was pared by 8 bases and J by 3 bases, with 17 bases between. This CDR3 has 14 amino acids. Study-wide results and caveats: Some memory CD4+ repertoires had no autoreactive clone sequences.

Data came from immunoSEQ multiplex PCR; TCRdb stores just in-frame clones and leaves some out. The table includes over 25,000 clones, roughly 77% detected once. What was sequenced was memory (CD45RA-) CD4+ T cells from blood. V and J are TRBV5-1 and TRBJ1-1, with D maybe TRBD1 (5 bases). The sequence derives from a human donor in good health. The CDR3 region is CASNPQGGDTEAFF. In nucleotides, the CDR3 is TGCGCCAGTAACCCCCAGGGCGGCGACACTGAAGCTTTCTTT.